This T cell receptor beta chain was identified during a study of cytomegalovirus exposure and HLA in healthy donors (dated by TCRdb to the late 2010s). For context, the study as a whole: The 670 or so repertoires of the first cohort and the 120 validation repertoires were produced on the same platform, according to a later analysis. The study aimed to test whether signatures of past pathogen exposure could be identified by cataloging public T cell receptors. A separate validation cohort of roughly 130 different subjects was used in addition to the roughly 640-subject first cohort. To predict cytomegalovirus infection status, the study combined high-throughput TCR immunosequencing, statistical association of individual TCRs with disease status, and machine learning.

The method was the immunoSEQ multiplex PCR assay. Regarding the original processing steps: A statistical classification framework was built to diagnose cytomegalovirus status from the catalog of TCR beta chain sequences. The table comes from immuneACCESS by way of TCRdb, which keeps in-frame sequences with V and J called. Part of the clones is missing from these tables; in studies checked, under half for an unresolved V gene and the rest for unknown reasons. V, J and clone size were drawn from that table, and D and trimming were deduced from the DNA. Recorded for this sample are fewer than 200,000 clones; roughly 90% of them occurred a single time. Together, the top ten hold 10% to 13% of the sample. The donors belonged to the validation cohort of around 130 subjects, which was separate from the roughly 700-subject first cohort. The investigation overall reported the following: In vitro tests confirmed that three of the cytomegalovirus-associated TCR beta chains recognize cytomegalovirus antigens. The study gave a list of 150 to 200 TCR beta chains associated with cytomegalovirus. Most TCR sequences were seen in very few donors, while some public TCRs were found in many individuals. In both the original and validation cohorts, the classifier was reported to diagnose cytomegalovirus status with high specificity and sensitivity. A later analysis found that TCRs clustered in the first cohort also tended to co-occur in the approximately 120 validation repertoires, with approximately 94% of cluster scores above 0. The validation cohort had no HLA typing available for a later analysis, so co-occurrence within that cohort was assessed over all 120 or so repertoires. The authors suggested that the approach could potentially be generalized to other disease states and immunological phenotypes.

Concerning this clone itself: No antigen is known for it. No much larger clone is present one base from it, and per-base qualities are unavailable.

V is clipped by 1 base and J by 8 bases, and the sequence between their germline boundaries is 11 bases long. The CDR3 numbers 13 residues from cysteine through phenylalanine. Of all the DNA, just the CDR3 is kept, 39 bases in frame from base 1. Via the germline V gene (reference sequence), CDR1 is LNHNV and CDR2 YYDKDF. This receptor was identified in a woman aged 18-35 years in good health and CMV-seropositive. The receptor chain draws on TRBV15 and TRBJ1-2, with TRBD1 as a weak D call on 5 bases. Source material: PBMCs. The CDR3 sequence is CATSRGRADGYTF. The DNA sequence follows: TGTGCCACCAGCAGAGGCAGGGCAGACGGCTACACCTTC.